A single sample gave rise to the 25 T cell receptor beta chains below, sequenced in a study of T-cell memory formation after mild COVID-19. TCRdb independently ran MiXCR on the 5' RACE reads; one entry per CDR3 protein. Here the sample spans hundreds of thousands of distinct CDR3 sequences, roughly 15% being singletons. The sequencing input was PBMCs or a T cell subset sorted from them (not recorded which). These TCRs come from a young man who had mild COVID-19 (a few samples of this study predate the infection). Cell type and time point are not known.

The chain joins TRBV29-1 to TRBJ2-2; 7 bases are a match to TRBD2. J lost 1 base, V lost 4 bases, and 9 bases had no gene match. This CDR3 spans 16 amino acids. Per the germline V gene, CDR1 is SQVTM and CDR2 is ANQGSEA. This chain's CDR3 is CSVVSTSGGNTGELFF. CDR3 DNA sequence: TGCAGCGTTGTAAGCACCTCGGGGGGGAACACCGGGGAGCTGTTTTTT.

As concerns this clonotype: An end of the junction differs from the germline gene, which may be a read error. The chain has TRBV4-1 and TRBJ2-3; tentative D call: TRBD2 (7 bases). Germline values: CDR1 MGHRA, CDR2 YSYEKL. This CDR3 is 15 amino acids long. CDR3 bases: TGCGCCAGCAGCCCTCCTGGGGGGGGCACAGACACGCAGTATTTT. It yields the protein CASSPPGGGTDTQYF.

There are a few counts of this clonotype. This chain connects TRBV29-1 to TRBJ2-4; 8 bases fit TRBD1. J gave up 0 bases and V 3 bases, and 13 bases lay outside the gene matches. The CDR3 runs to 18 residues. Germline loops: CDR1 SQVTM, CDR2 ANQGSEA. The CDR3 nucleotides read TGCAGCGTTGAGACACTCGGTGGGACAGGCGTAGCCAAAAACATTCAGTACTTC. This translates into CSVETLGGTGVAKNIQYF.

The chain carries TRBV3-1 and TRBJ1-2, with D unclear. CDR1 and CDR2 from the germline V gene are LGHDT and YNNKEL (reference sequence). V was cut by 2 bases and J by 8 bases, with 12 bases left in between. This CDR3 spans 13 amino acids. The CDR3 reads CASSQYNTRGYTF. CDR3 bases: TGTGCCAGCAGCCAATACAACACGAGAGGCTACACCTTC.

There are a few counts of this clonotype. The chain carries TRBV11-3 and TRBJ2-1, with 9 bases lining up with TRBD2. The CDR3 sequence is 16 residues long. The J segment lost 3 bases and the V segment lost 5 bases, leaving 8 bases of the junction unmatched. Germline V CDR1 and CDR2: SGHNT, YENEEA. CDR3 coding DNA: TGTGCCAGCAGCCCGGCAGCGGGGGGATTCTACAATGAGCAGTTCTTC. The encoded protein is CASSPAAGGFYNEQFF. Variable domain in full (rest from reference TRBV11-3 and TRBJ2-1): EAGVVQSPRYKIIEKKQPVAFWCNPISGHNTLYWYLQNLGQGPELLIRYENEEAVDDSQLPKDRFSAERLKGVDSTLKIQPAELGDSAVYLCASSPAAGGFYNEQFFGPGTRLTVL.

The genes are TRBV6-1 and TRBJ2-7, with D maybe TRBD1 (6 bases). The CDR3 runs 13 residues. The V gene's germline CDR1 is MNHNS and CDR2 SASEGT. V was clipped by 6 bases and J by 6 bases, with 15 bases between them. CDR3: CASSDIRGFEQYV. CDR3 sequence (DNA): TGTGCCAGCAGCGATATCAGGGGTTTCGAGCAGTACGTC.

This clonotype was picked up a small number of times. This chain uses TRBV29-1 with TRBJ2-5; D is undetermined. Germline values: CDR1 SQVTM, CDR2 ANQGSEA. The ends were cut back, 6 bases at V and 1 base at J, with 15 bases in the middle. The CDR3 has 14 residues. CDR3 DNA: TGCAGCGTCGGATACCGACTTATCCAAGAGACCCAGTACTTC. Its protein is CSVGYRLIQETQYF. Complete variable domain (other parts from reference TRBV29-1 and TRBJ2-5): SAVISQKPSRDICQRGTSLTIQCQVDSQVTMMFWYRQQPGQSLTLIATANQGSEATYESGFVIDKFPISRPNLTFSTLTVSNMSPEDSSIYLCSVGYRLIQETQYFGPGTRLLVL.

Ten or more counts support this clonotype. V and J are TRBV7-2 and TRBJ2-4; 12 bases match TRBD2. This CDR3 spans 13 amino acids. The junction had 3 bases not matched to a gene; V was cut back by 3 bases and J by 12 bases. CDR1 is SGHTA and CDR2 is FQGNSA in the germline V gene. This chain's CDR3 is CASSLRLAGDQYF. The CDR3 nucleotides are TGTGCCAGCAGCTTGCGACTAGCGGGAGATCAGTACTTC.

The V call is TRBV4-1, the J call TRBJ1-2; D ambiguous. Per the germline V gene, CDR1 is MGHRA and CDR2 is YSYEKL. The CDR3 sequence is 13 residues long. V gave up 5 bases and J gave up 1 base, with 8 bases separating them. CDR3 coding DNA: TGCGCCAGCAGCGGCGGGGTTAACTATGGCTACACCTTC. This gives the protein CASSGGVNYGYTF.

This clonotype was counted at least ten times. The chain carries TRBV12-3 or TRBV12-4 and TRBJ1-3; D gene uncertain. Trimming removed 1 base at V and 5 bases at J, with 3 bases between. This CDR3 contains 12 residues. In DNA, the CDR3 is TGTGCCAGCAGTTTAGAACGAAACACCATATATTTT. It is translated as CASSLERNTIYF.

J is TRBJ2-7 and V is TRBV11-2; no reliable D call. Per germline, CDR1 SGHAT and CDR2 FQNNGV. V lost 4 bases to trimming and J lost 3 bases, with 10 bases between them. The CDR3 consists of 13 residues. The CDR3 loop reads CASSSVPGYEQYF. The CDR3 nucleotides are TGTGCCAGCAGCTCCGTCCCCGGCTACGAGCAGTACTTC.

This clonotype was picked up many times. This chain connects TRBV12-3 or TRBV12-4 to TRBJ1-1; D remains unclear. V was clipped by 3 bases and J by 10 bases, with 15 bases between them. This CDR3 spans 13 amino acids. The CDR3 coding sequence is TGTGCCAGCAGTTTTTCGGCAGGTTATACAGCTTTCTTT. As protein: CASSFSAGYTAFF.

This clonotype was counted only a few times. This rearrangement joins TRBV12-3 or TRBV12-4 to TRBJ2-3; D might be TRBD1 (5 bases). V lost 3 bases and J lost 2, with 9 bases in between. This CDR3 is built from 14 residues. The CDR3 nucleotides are TGTGCCAGCAGTTTCACAGGAATCACAGATACGCAGTATTTT. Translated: CASSFTGITDTQYF.

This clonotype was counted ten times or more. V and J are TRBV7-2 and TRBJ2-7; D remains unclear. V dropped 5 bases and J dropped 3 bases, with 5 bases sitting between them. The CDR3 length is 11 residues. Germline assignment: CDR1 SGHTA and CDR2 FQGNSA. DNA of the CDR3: TGTGCCAGCAGCAGAGACTACGAGCAGTACTTC. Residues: CASSRDYEQYF.

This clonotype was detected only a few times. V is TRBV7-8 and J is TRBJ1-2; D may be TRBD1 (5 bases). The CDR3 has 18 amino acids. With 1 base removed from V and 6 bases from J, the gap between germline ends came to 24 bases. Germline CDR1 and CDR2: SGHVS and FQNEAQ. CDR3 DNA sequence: TGTGCCAGCAGCTTAGAACCCAACGTCGGGCGGGGGAGCGATGGCTACACCTTC. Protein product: CASSLEPNVGRGSDGYTF.

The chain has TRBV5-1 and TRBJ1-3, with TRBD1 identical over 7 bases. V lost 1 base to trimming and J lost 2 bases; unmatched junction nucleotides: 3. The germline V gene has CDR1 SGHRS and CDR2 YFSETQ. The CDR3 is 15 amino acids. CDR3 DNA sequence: TGCGCCAGCAGCTTGCAACAGGGGACTGGAAACACCATATATTTT. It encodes CASSLQQGTGNTIYF.

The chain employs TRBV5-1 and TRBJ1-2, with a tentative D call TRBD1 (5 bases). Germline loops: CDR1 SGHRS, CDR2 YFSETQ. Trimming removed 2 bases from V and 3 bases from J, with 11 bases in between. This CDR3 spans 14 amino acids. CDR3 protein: CASSLMTVDYGYTF. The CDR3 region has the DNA TGCGCCAGCAGCTTAATGACAGTCGACTATGGCTACACCTTC.

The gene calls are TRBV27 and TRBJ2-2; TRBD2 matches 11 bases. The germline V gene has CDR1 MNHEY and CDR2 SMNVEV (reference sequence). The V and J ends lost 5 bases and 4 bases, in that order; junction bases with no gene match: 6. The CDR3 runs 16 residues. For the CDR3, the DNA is TGTGCCAGCAGTCCTAGACTAGCGGGGTTCACCGGGGAGCTGTTTTTT. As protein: CASSPRLAGFTGELFF.

Written as DNA, the CDR3 is TGCGCCAGCAGCCTCTTCGGGGACAAAGAGTCTGAAGCTTTCTTT. It codes for CASSLFGDKESEAFF. The chain is built from TRBV5-1 and TRBJ1-1, with D possibly being TRBD1 (6 bases). Trimming removed 4 bases at V and 6 bases at J, with 19 bases between. Per germline, CDR1 SGHRS and CDR2 YFSETQ. The CDR3 runs 15 residues.

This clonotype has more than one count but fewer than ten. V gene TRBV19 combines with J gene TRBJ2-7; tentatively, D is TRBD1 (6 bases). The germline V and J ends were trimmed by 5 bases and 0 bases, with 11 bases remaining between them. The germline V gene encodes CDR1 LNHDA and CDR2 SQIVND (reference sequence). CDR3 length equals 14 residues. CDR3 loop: CASSRQVSSYEQYF. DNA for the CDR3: TGTGCCAGTAGTCGACAGGTTAGCTCCTACGAGCAGTACTTC.

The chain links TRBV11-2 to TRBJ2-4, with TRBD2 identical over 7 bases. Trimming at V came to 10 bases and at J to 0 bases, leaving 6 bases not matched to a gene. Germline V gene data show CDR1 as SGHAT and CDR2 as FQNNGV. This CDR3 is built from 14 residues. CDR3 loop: CATGGSIAKNIQYF. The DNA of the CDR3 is TGTGCCACCGGGGGGTCGATAGCCAAAAACATTCAGTACTTC.

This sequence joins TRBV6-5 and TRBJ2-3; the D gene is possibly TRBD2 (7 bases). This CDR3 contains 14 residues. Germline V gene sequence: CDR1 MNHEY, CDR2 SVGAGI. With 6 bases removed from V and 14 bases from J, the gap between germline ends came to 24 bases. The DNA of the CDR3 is TGTGCCAGCAGGCGACGGGGGGCCCCCTACGCGAGGTATTTT. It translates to CASRRRGAPYARYF.

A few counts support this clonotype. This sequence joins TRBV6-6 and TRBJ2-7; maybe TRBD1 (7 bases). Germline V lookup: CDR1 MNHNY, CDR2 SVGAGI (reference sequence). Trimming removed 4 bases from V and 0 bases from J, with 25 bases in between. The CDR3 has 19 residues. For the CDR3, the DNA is TGTGCCAGCAGTTTTACGAAGGGGGAGGACAGGCGCTCCTCCTACGAGCAGTACGTC. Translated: CASSFTKGEDRRSSYEQYV.

CDR3 loop: CSVRDSNQPQHF. The CDR3 DNA is TGCAGCGTTCGGGACAGCAATCAGCCCCAGCATTTT. The genes are TRBV29-1 and TRBJ1-5; tentative D call: TRBD1 (5 bases). Germline CDR1 reads SQVTM; CDR2 reads ANQGSEA. The CDR3 covers 12 residues. The ends were cut back, 5 bases at V and 1 base at J, with 6 bases in the middle.

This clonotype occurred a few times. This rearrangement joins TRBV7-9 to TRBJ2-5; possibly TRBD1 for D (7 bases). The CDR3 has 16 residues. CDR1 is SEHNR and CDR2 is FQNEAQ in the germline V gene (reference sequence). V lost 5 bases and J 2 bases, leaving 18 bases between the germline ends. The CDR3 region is CASSRRRGQRQETQYF. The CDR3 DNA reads TGTGCCAGCAGCCGAAGGAGGGGGCAAAGGCAAGAGACCCAGTACTTC.